The 30 T cell receptor beta chains in this list originate from one sample, sequenced in a study of blood T cell repertoires in COVID-19. The data were produced by immunoSEQ multiplex PCR, yet TCRdb's version contains in-frame clones alone and is incomplete. The sample records 210,000 or so clones, approximately 84% being singletons. Sequencing was done on a sample of peripheral blood. All receptors derive from a man aged 40-50 years with active or convalescent COVID-19.

This chain uses TRBV30 with TRBJ2-1; a weak D match, TRBD2 (6 bases). V lost 0 bases, J lost 8 bases, and 29 bases lay in between. This CDR3 is built from 19 residues. From germline, CDR1 is GTSNPN and CDR2 SVGIG (reference sequence). The CDR3 here is CAWSVGPSGVGALRDEQFF. CDR3 DNA: TGTGCCTGGAGTGTAGGGCCGTCGGGGGTAGGGGCCCTACGGGATGAGCAGTTCTTC.

This chain joins TRBV6-5 and TRBJ1-2, with D possibly TRBD1 on 5 matching bases. V dropped 8 bases and J dropped 4 bases, with 17 bases sitting between them. Germline V CDR1 and CDR2: MNHEY, SVGAGI. This CDR3 spans 14 amino acids. CDR3 residues: CASEGYRGSYGYTF. The CDR3 DNA reads TGTGCCAGCGAGGGGTACCGGGGGAGCTATGGCTACACCTTC.

The chain is built from TRBV5-6 and TRBJ1-1; 9 positions match TRBD1. The germline V gene has CDR1 SGHDT and CDR2 YYEEEE. The CDR3 runs to 17 residues. V trimming: 4 bases; J trimming: 0 bases; junction bases outside the gene matches: 10. The CDR3: CASSSLLGTGLNTEAFF. In DNA, the CDR3 is TGTGCCAGCAGCAGTTTACTCGGGACAGGGCTGAACACTGAAGCTTTCTTT.

The chain uses TRBV7-3 and TRBJ1-5; TRBD1 agrees at 8 bases. Germline CDR1 and CDR2: SGHTA and FQGTGA. The CDR3 runs to 14 residues. V shed 5 bases, J shed 4 bases, and the junction held 4 bases outside the gene matches. In DNA, the CDR3 is TGTGCCAGCAGCCACGACAGGGGTAATCAGCCCCAGCATTTT. The encoded protein is CASSHDRGNQPQHF. The full variable domain, with the rest looked up from reference TRBV7-3 and TRBJ1-5, is GAGVSQTPSNKVTEKGKYVELRCDPISGHTALYWYRQSLGQGPEFLIYFQGTGAADDSGLPNDRFFAVRPEGSVSTLKIQRTERGDSAVYLCASSHDRGNQPQHFGDGTRLSIL.

This clone was observed once. This sequence joins TRBV18 and TRBJ1-2; 11 bases line up with TRBD1. From germline, CDR1 is KGHSH and CDR2 LQKENI. V was pared by 4 bases and J by 6 bases, with 7 bases of the junction left unmatched. The CDR3 is made up of 15 amino acids. CDR3 amino acids: CASSLGTGGLNGYTF. DNA of the CDR3: TGTGCCAGCTCACTCGGGACAGGGGGACTGAATGGCTACACCTTC.

This clone came up once. The DNA for the CDR3 is TGTGCCAGCTCCCACGGACAGGAGGACTATGGCTACACCTTC. It codes for CASSHGQEDYGYTF. V is TRBV18 and J is TRBJ1-2; 7 bases are shared with TRBD1. J lost 3 bases, V lost 6 bases, and 7 bases had no gene match. There are 14 residues in the CDR3. From germline, CDR1 is KGHSH and CDR2 LQKENI.

This CDR3 reads CASSRGTGGTYEQYF. The DNA of the CDR3 is TGTGCCAGCAGTCGGGGGACAGGGGGAACCTACGAGCAGTACTTC. The chain couples TRBV6-5 to TRBJ2-7, with 11 bases aligning to TRBD1. V dropped 5 bases and J dropped 2; count of bases not matched to a gene: 5. Germline loops: CDR1 MNHEY, CDR2 SVGAGI. The CDR3 is 15 residues long.

The chain has TRBV6-1 and TRBJ2-1; 8 positions match TRBD2. The trim removed 1 base at V and 2 bases at J, leaving 1 base unmatched. Germline V CDR1 and CDR2: MNHNS, SASEGT. This CDR3 comprises 15 residues. The CDR3 reads CASSEVSGAYNEQFF. The CDR3 DNA reads as TGTGCCAGCAGTGAAGTTAGCGGGGCCTACAATGAGCAGTTCTTC.

This chain uses TRBV29-1 with TRBJ2-1, with D possibly being TRBD1 (6 bases). The V end was cut by 6 bases, the J end by 4 bases, with 7 bases between. This CDR3 has 11 residues. Germline CDR1 is SQVTM and CDR2 is ANQGSEA. The chain's CDR3 is CSVTGYNEQFF. DNA for the CDR3: TGCAGCGTAACAGGGTACAATGAGCAGTTCTTC.

The chain uses TRBV3-1 (or the pseudogene TRBV3-2) and TRBJ1-2; a weak D match, TRBD1 (5 bases). Germline V CDR1 and CDR2: LGHDT, YNNKEL (reference sequence). Deletions cut 3 bases from V and 3 bases from J, with 8 bases between. This CDR3 spans 13 amino acids. The CDR3 DNA reads as TGTGCCAGCAGCCACCGGGGGGACTATGGCTACACCTTC. It yields the protein CASSHRGDYGYTF.

CDR3 loop: CASSVQGTGGYEQYF. CDR3 coding DNA: TGTGCCAGCAGCGTACAGGGGACAGGGGGATACGAGCAGTACTTC. The genes are TRBV9 and TRBJ2-7; 11 bases agree with TRBD1. V lost 1 base and J lost 4; bases outside the gene matches: 4. The CDR3 length is 15 residues. Germline V gene data show CDR1 as SGDLS and CDR2 as YYNGEE.

This clone was detected once. The chain joins TRBV7-3 to TRBJ2-1, with D unresolved. Trimming took off 5 bases at V and 0 bases at J, with 11 bases between the two ends. CDR3 length: 15 residues. Germline-derived CDR1 and CDR2 are SGHTA and FQGTGA. The CDR3 nucleotides are TGTGCCAGCAGCGAAGGCAGAGGCTCCTACAATGAGCAGTTCTTC. Protein product: CASSEGRGSYNEQFF.

The rearrangement joins TRBV10-3 to TRBJ1-3, with D tentatively TRBD1 (5 bases). Germline-derived CDR1 and CDR2 are ENHRY and SYGVKD. The CDR3 totals 16 residues. V was clipped by 3 bases and J by 2 bases, with 14 bases between them. The CDR3 here is CAISDIQGRTGNTIYF. CDR3 sequence (DNA): TGTGCCATCAGTGATATCCAGGGCCGAACTGGAAACACCATATATTTT.

V gene TRBV15 combines with J gene TRBJ1-5, with D unresolved. The CDR3 is 14 amino acids. V dropped 0 bases and J dropped 2 bases, with 5 bases sitting between them. Per the germline V gene, CDR1 is LNHNV and CDR2 is YYDKDF (reference sequence). The CDR3 is CATSRDFGNQPQHF. CDR3 in DNA: TGTGCCACCAGCAGAGATTTCGGCAATCAGCCCCAGCATTTT.

The J gene is TRBJ1-2, the V gene TRBV28, with TRBD1 identical over 8 bases. This CDR3 is 14 amino acids long. J was trimmed by 5 bases and V by 5 bases; bases with no gene match: 7. Per germline, CDR1 MDHEN and CDR2 SYDVKM. Written as DNA, the CDR3 is TGTGCCAGCAGTCTCCCCCGGACAGGGTATGGCTACACCTTC. Amino acids: CASSLPRTGYGYTF.

The chain joins TRBV6-5 to TRBJ1-2; D is unclear. With 0 bases removed from V and 1 base from J, the gap between germline ends came to 6 bases. The CDR3 loop spans 14 amino acids. Per germline, CDR1 MNHEY and CDR2 SVGAGI. The CDR3 loop is CASSYSGFNYGYTF. The DNA of the CDR3 is TGTGCCAGCAGTTACTCCGGTTTTAACTATGGCTACACCTTC.

The chain combines TRBV29-1 with TRBJ1-2; TRBD1 agrees at 8 bases. Germline V gene data show CDR1 as SQVTM and CDR2 as ANQGSEA. The CDR3 consists of 17 residues. V shed 1 base and J 5 bases; nucleotides not matched to a gene: 15. The CDR3 loop reads CSVEGTGISQVDYGYTF. Written as DNA, the CDR3 is TGCAGCGTTGAAGGGACAGGGATAAGCCAGGTGGATTATGGCTACACCTTC.

This clone was seen once. The J gene is TRBJ1-6, the V gene TRBV28; D unresolved. Germline V gives CDR1 MDHEN, CDR2 SYDVKM. V lost 1 base to trimming and J lost 11 bases, with 12 bases between them. The CDR3 extends over 14 amino acids. CDR3 region: CASSLLVRGAPLHF. In nucleotides, the CDR3 is TGTGCCAGCAGTTTATTAGTCCGCGGGGCACCCCTCCACTTT.

J is TRBJ2-3 and V is TRBV3-1 (or the pseudogene TRBV3-2); perhaps TRBD2 as D (6 bases). The CDR3 runs 13 residues. Per the germline V gene, CDR1 is LGHDT and CDR2 is YNNKEL (reference sequence). The V end was cut by 8 bases, the J end by 4 bases, with 13 bases between. CDR3 in DNA: TGTGCCAGCGGGAGCGGGTGGGCAGATACGCAGTATTTT. Translation gives CASGSGWADTQYF.

The rearrangement links TRBV27 to TRBJ1-6; no clear D. Germline V gives CDR1 MNHEY, CDR2 SMNVEV (reference sequence). There are 16 residues in the CDR3. The V and J ends lost 0 bases and 7 bases respectively, with 13 bases between them. The CDR3 loop is CASSLSGSGWNSPLHF. The CDR3 nucleotides read TGTGCCAGCAGTTTATCTGGCAGCGGCTGGAATTCACCCCTCCACTTT.

The DNA of the CDR3 is TGTGCCAGCAGCTTAGATCCTGACCAAGAGACCCAGTACTTC. It translates to CASSLDPDQETQYF. The gene calls are TRBV11-3 and TRBJ2-5; no definite D call. The V end was cut by 0 bases, the J end by 0 bases, with 5 bases between. CDR1 is SGHNT and CDR2 is YENEEA in the germline V gene. The CDR3 sequence is 14 residues long.

CDR3 DNA: TGCGCCAGCAGCATGGGACCTACAGACGTCCCGTTCTTC. Translated, it gives CASSMGPTDVPFF. This chain connects TRBV5-1 to TRBJ2-1; D could derive from TRBD1 or TRBD2 (5 bases each). The CDR3 length is 13 residues. The germline V and J ends were trimmed by 4 bases and 15 bases, with 20 bases remaining between them. Germline loops: CDR1 SGHRS, CDR2 YFSETQ.

The V call is TRBV4-1, the J call TRBJ2-7; 10 bases match TRBD2. Germline assignment: CDR1 MGHRA and CDR2 YSYEKL. V was pared by 0 bases and J by 6 bases, with 5 bases of the junction left unmatched. CDR3 length: 15 amino acids. In nucleotides, the CDR3 is TGCGCCAGCAGCCAAGATATGCAGCGGGAGGGCGAGCAGTACTTC. Translated, it gives CASSQDMQREGEQYF.

This chain joins TRBV5-1 and TRBJ1-1, with 7 positions matching TRBD1. Germline V gene lookup returns CDR1 SGHRS and CDR2 YFSETQ. With 4 bases clipped from V and 2 bases from J, the junction kept 8 bases outside the gene matches. The CDR3 length is 15 residues. CDR3 DNA sequence: TGCGCCAGCAGCGGGGACAGTGACATAAACACTGAAGCTTTCTTT. It codes for CASSGDSDINTEAFF.

J is TRBJ2-1 and V is TRBV3-1 (or the pseudogene TRBV3-2); 16 positions agree with TRBD2. Trimming at V came to 4 bases and at J to 8 bases, leaving 5 bases not matched to a gene. CDR1 and CDR2 from the germline V gene are LGHDT and YNNKEL (reference sequence). The CDR3 has 16 residues. The chain's CDR3 is CASSPGLAGGPYEQFF. The CDR3 DNA reads TGTGCCAGCAGCCCGGGACTAGCGGGAGGGCCCTATGAGCAGTTCTTC.

V gene TRBV25-1 combines with J gene TRBJ2-7; unclear D gene. V shed 5 bases and J shed 1 base, with 15 bases lying between them. There are 15 residues in the CDR3. The germline gives CDR1 MGHDK, CDR2 SYGVNS. DNA for the CDR3: TGTGCCAGCAGTCAAGAACCAGAAACATCCTACGAGCAGTACTTC. Protein product: CASSQEPETSYEQYF.

The chain couples TRBV6-5 to TRBJ2-7; possible D gene TRBD2, 5 bases. The CDR3 sequence is 13 residues long. Per the germline V gene, CDR1 is MNHEY and CDR2 is SVGAGI. V lost 0 bases and J lost 5, with 8 bases in between. The CDR3 region has the DNA TGTGCCAGCAGTTACTCGACCGGGAACGAGCAGTACTTC. The encoded protein is CASSYSTGNEQYF.

This rearrangement joins TRBV5-1 to TRBJ1-5, with 7 bases fitting TRBD1. The ends lost 1 base at V and 2 bases at J; junction bases unmatched: 3. Germline assignment: CDR1 SGHRS and CDR2 YFSETQ. The CDR3 spans 15 residues. The CDR3 region has the DNA TGCGCCAGCAGCTTGACCGGGACAGGCAATCAGCCCCAGCATTTT. It codes for CASSLTGTGNQPQHF.

This clone was observed a handful of times. The J gene is TRBJ2-3, the V gene TRBV10-1, with 7 bases that match TRBD2. The CDR3 has 18 residues. Trimming removed 8 bases from V and 0 bases from J; junction bases left unmatched: 17. The germline CDR1 and CDR2 sequences are WNHNN and SYGVQD (reference sequence). CDR3 sequence: CASGWPYGPAGSTDTQYF. The CDR3 nucleotides are TGCGCCAGCGGTTGGCCCTACGGCCCAGCGGGAAGCACAGATACGCAGTATTTT.

Here the CDR3 DNA reads TGTGCCAGCAGTCTGGGCAGAACCTCCAGTGGGGCCAACGTCCTGACTTTC. This sequence encodes CASSLGRTSSGANVLTF. The rearrangement links TRBV6-6 to TRBJ2-6, with unresolved D. Germline CDR1 MNHNY, CDR2 SVGAGI (reference sequence). CDR3 length: 17 amino acids. V was trimmed by 5 bases and J by 3 bases, leaving 17 bases between them.